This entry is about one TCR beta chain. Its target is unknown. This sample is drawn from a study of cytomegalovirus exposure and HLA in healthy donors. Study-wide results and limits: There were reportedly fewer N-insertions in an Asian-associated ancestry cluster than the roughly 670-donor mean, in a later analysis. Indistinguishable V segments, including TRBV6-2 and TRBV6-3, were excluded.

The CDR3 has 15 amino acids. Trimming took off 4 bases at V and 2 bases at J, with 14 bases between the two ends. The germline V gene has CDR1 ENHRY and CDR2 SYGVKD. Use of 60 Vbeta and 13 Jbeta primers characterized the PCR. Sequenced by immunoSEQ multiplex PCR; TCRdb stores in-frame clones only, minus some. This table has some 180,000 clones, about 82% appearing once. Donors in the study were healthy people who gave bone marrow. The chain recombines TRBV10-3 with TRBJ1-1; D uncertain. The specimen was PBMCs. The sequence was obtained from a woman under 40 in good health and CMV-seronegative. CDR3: CAISGDQSGNTEAFF. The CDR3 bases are TGTGCCATCAGTGGGGATCAATCGGGAAACACTGAAGCTTTCTTT.